This entry describes one TCR beta chain. Its specificity is unknown. This entry comes from a study of response to subunit inactivated influenza vaccine. TCRdb re-called the RT-PCR reads through MiXCR, storing one row per CDR3 protein. This repertoire shows 860,000 or so distinct CDR3 sequences, approximately 21% found once; its top ten account for about 10%. Points from the study as a whole: With each seasonal influenza vaccination, the authors suggested, few new T cells are recruited.

The germline gives CDR1 SGHTA, CDR2 FQGNSA. This CDR3 has 13 amino acids. Between the trimmed V and J ends, which lost 2 bases and 6 bases, there was a span of 7 bases. The chain uses TRBV7-2 and TRBJ2-2; D gene ambiguous. This specimen consisted of PBMCs from blood, obtained roughly 5 days after vaccination. The TCR originated in a man aged 50 to 59 who received an inactivated influenza vaccine. CDR3 DNA sequence: TGTGCCAGCAGCTTATACATGGCCGGGGAGCTGTTTTTT. Residues: CASSLYMAGELFF.